This TCR beta chain was profiled in a study of cytomegalovirus exposure and HLA in healthy donors. Regarding the study as a whole: Rarity marked most TCR sequences, yet some public TCRs occurred in many donors.

CDR1 and CDR2 from the germline V gene are SGDLS and YYNGEE. Between the trimmed V and J ends, which lost 0 bases and 0 bases, there was a span of 7 bases. CDR3 length: 15 residues. Healthy individuals who donated bone marrow served as the donors. The PCR made use of 60 Vbeta and 13 Jbeta primers. The repertoire was sequenced with immunoSEQ multiplex PCR; TCRdb's copy has only in-frame clones and lacks some. In the table there are around 190,000 clones, about nine tenths of which are singletons. For this clone: Antigen unknown. At the DNA level, this CDR3 is encoded by other sequences in the same sample as well.

The sequenced sample was PBMCs. The chain links TRBV9 to TRBJ2-1; possible D gene TRBD2, 6 bases. The origin of this receptor is a boy younger than 10 in good health and CMV-seronegative. The CDR3 reads CASSVVGSSYNEQFF. The DNA of the CDR3 is TGTGCCAGCAGCGTAGTCGGGAGCTCCTACAATGAGCAGTTCTTC. Looking up the rest from reference TRBV9 and TRBJ2-1 gives the full variable domain: DSGVTQTPKHLITATGQRVTLRCSPRSGDLSVYWYQQSLDQGLQFLIQYYNGEERAKGNILERFSAQQFPDLHSELNLSSLELGDSALYFCASSVVGSSYNEQFFGPGTRLTVL.